This T cell receptor (beta chain) was found in a study of T cell changes during pregnancy in multiple sclerosis. This CDR3 has 17 amino acids. V trimming: 1 base; J trimming: 2 bases; junction bases outside the gene matches: 5. In germline, CDR1 is SQVTM, CDR2 ANQGSEA. Profiling relied on immunoSEQ multiplex PCR, and the TCRdb table lists in-frame clones only, not all of them. This table holds just under 60,000 clones, over 90% found once. The TCR was taken from a female donor with multiple sclerosis, enrolled in a pregnancy study. The J gene is TRBJ2-5, the V gene TRBV29-1; TRBD2 agrees at 15 bases. This specimen consisted of peripheral blood, obtained in the first trimester of pregnancy. The CDR3 loop is CSVEGEGLAGGQETQYF. The DNA for the CDR3 is TGCAGCGTTGAAGGGGAGGGACTAGCGGGGGGTCAAGAGACCCAGTACTTC. The full variable domain, in which reference TRBV29-1 and TRBJ2-5 provide the parts outside the CDR3, is SAVISQKPSRDICQRGTSLTIQCQVDSQVTMMFWYRQQPGQSLTLIATANQGSEATYESGFVIDKFPISRPNLTFSTLTVSNMSPEDSSIYLCSVEGEGLAGGQETQYFGPGTRLLVL.